Listed here are 5 T cell receptor beta chains from one sample, sequenced in a study of blood T cell repertoires in COVID-19. The method was immunoSEQ multiplex PCR; TCRdb's version includes in-frame clones alone and lacks a portion of them. The table includes approximately 190,000 clones, around four fifths detected once. The sequencing input was peripheral blood. The receptors originated from a human donor in a cohort sampled during active COVID-19.

This sequence joins TRBV7-2 and TRBJ2-1; possible D gene TRBD2, 5 bases. This CDR3 comprises 13 residues. Per germline, CDR1 SGHTA and CDR2 FQGNSA. V gave up 1 base and J gave up 13 bases, with 14 bases separating them. The CDR3 loop reads CASSLGFRRAQFF. CDR3 nucleotides: TGTGCCAGCAGCTTAGGTTTCAGGCGGGCCCAGTTCTTC.

The V and J genes are TRBV4-1 and TRBJ2-3, with 8 bases matching TRBD2. This CDR3 has 16 amino acids. V lost 4 bases and J lost 0; bases outside the gene matches: 6. Germline lookup yields CDR1 MGHRA and CDR2 YSYEKL. CDR3 in DNA: TGCGCCAGCAGCCTCAGGGGCGGGGGGAGCACAGATACGCAGTATTTT. Translated, it gives CASSLRGGGSTDTQYF.

This chain's CDR3 is CASGDRGERAYEQYF. Written as DNA, the CDR3 is TGTGCCAGCGGTGACAGGGGGGAAAGAGCCTACGAGCAGTACTTC. The chain uses TRBV6-6 and TRBJ2-7; 9 bases are shared with TRBD1. From germline, CDR1 is MNHNY and CDR2 SVGAGI (reference sequence). CDR3 size: 15 residues. J gave up 2 bases and V 8 bases, and 10 bases lay outside the gene matches.

This clone turned up a few times. The rearrangement joins TRBV13 to TRBJ1-1; D remains unclear. V shed 6 bases and J shed 3 bases, with 23 bases lying between them. The CDR3 spans 17 residues. The germline V gene encodes CDR1 PRHDT and CDR2 FYEKMQ (reference sequence). Here the CDR3 reads CASRVTGWLGVDTEAFF. CDR3 nucleotide sequence: TGTGCCAGCAGGGTAACGGGGTGGTTGGGTGTGGACACTGAAGCTTTCTTT.

The V gene is TRBV20-1, the J gene TRBJ2-5; D is unclear. Looked up from germline, CDR1 is DFQATT and CDR2 is SNEGSKA (reference sequence). V lost 4 bases and J 5 bases, leaving 8 bases between the germline ends. The CDR3 totals 11 residues. CDR3 sequence: CSANRLETQYF. CDR3 DNA sequence: TGCAGTGCTAATCGTTTGGAGACCCAGTACTTC.